These 23 T cell receptor beta chains were all obtained from the same sample, sequenced in a study of type 1 and type 2 diabetes patients. The PCR template was genomic DNA. A primer set of 30 forward and 13 reverse primers amplified the CDR3. TCRdb independently ran MiXCR on the multiplex PCR reads; one entry per CDR3 protein. This table holds 280,000 or so distinct CDR3 sequences, around 47% found once. Sequencing used peripheral blood mononuclear cells (PBMCs). The receptors were gathered from a young man with type 2 diabetes.

This clonotype was observed a handful of times. Lacking the conserved final phenylalanine or tryptophan, this CDR3 likely reflects a read error. The chain employs TRBV2 and TRBJ1-4, with a tentative D call TRBD1 (5 bases). Per the germline V gene, CDR1 is SNHLY and CDR2 is FYNNEI. V lost 4 bases to trimming and J lost 0 bases, with 21 bases between them. This CDR3 spans 19 amino acids. The CDR3 bases are TGTGCCAGCAGTGGGGACGGAACCCGACCTTTTGCAACTAATGAAAAACTGTTTTAT. It encodes CASSGDGTRPFATNEKLFY.

V gene TRBV18 combines with J gene TRBJ1-2; 7 bases line up with TRBD1. V lost 1 base to trimming and J lost 3 bases; unmatched junction nucleotides: 5. Germline CDR1 reads KGHSH; CDR2 reads LQKENI. The CDR3 has 15 amino acids. CDR3 DNA sequence: TGTGCCAGCTCACCACTGGACAGGACAGACTATGGCTACACCTTC. Its translation is CASSPLDRTDYGYTF.

This clonotype was seen a few times. The chain uses TRBV29-1 and TRBJ2-2; 16 bases line up with TRBD2. Germline V gene data show CDR1 as SQVTM and CDR2 as ANQGSEA. The CDR3 sequence is 15 residues long. V lost 6 bases and J lost 4; bases outside the gene matches: 2. The CDR3 bases are TGCAGCGTGGGACTAGCGGGAGGGTCCACCGGGGAGCTGTTTTTT. Translation: CSVGLAGGSTGELFF.

On this clonotype itself: Possible read error: a much larger clone is one base away. V is TRBV30 and J is TRBJ2-5; TRBD2 matches 7 bases. This CDR3 has 14 amino acids. J lost 13 bases, V lost 0 bases, and 14 bases had no gene match. CDR1 is GTSNPN, CDR2 SVGIG, per germline (reference sequence). CDR3 in amino acids: CAWSVRPVEVAGYF. Here the CDR3 DNA reads TGTGCCTGGAGTGTAAGGCCGGTTGAGGTAGCGGGGTACTTC.

The CDR3 here is CASSAVLGRGELFF. The CDR3, as DNA: TGCGCCAGCAGCGCAGTTCTAGGTCGCGGGGAGCTGTTTTTT. V usage is TRBV5-1 and J usage is TRBJ2-2; unclear D gene. Per the germline V gene, CDR1 is SGHRS and CDR2 is YFSETQ. The V gene lost 4 bases and the J gene lost 7 bases, with 14 bases spanning the gap. The CDR3 consists of 14 residues.

There are a few counts of this clonotype. V gene TRBV7-2 combines with J gene TRBJ1-6; D is undetermined. Germline values: CDR1 SGHTA, CDR2 FQGNSA. The CDR3 spans 14 residues. Deletions cut 1 base from V and 11 bases from J, with 12 bases between. The CDR3 sequence: CASSLDAERAPLHF. In DNA form, the CDR3 reads TGTGCCAGCAGCTTAGACGCGGAGCGGGCACCCCTCCACTTT.

CDR3 residues: CAWSVPVTGGYGYTF. CDR3 nucleotide sequence: TGTGCCTGGAGTGTACCCGTGACAGGGGGGTATGGCTACACCTTC. The chain has TRBV30 and TRBJ1-2, with 9 nucleotides matching TRBD1. The V gene's germline CDR1 is GTSNPN and CDR2 SVGIG (reference sequence). The CDR3 is 15 amino acids. V was clipped by 0 bases and J by 5 bases; unmatched bases: 7.

The chain couples TRBV25-1 to TRBJ1-2; D is perhaps TRBD1 (5 bases). Trimming removed 2 bases at V and 2 bases at J, with 9 bases between. Germline loops: CDR1 MGHDK, CDR2 SYGVNS. The CDR3 has 14 amino acids. This CDR3 is CASSEQGRNYGYTF. CDR3 coding DNA: TGTGCCAGCAGTGAACAGGGCCGGAACTATGGCTACACCTTC.

This chain connects TRBV20-1 to TRBJ1-2, with D unclear. The CDR3 is 11 amino acids. V was pared by 8 bases and J by 4 bases, with 11 bases between. Per the germline V gene, CDR1 is DFQATT and CDR2 is SNEGSKA (reference sequence). The CDR3 DNA reads as TGCAGTCCGAGGGCTTCCTATGGCTACACCTTC. Protein: CSPRASYGYTF.

This clonotype was seen only once. Mismatch with germline at one junction end may stem from a read error. J is TRBJ1-2 and V is TRBV12-3 or TRBV12-4, with D tentatively TRBD1 (5 bases). CDR3 length: 14 residues. The CDR3: CASRSGGPNCGYTF. CDR3 coding DNA: TGTGCCAGCAGGTCGGGGGGTCCTAACTGTGGCTACACCTTC.

The chain recombines TRBV9 with TRBJ2-5; 7 nucleotides match TRBD1. CDR1 is SGDLS and CDR2 is YYNGEE in the germline V gene. After removal of 0 bases from V and 3 bases from J, the junction contained 5 bases not matched to a gene. The CDR3 spans 15 residues. CDR3 nucleotide sequence: TGTGCCAGCAGCGTAGCGGGACAGCTAAAAGAGACCCAGTACTTC. Residues: CASSVAGQLKETQYF.

The chain uses TRBV11-1 and TRBJ1-2; D gene unclear. Germline values: CDR1 SGHAT, CDR2 FQDESV (reference sequence). The CDR3 runs 12 residues. V shed 4 bases and J shed 2 bases, with 5 bases lying between them. CDR3 in amino acids: CASSYQNYGYTF. CDR3 nucleotide sequence: TGTGCCAGCAGCTACCAGAACTATGGCTACACCTTC. Filled out from reference TRBV11-1 and TRBJ1-2, the complete variable domain reads EAEVAQSPRYKITEKSQAVAFWCDPISGHATLYWYRQILGQGPELLVQFQDESVVDDSQLPKDRFSAERLKGVDSTLKIQPAELGDSAMYLCASSYQNYGYTFGSGTRLTVV.

The gene calls are TRBV12-3 or TRBV12-4 and TRBJ1-2; D call uncertain. Trimming took off 6 bases at V and 1 base at J, with 15 bases between the two ends. There are 15 residues in the CDR3. The CDR3 region is CASRSGAWGNYGYTF. The CDR3 nucleotides read TGTGCCAGCAGGTCGGGCGCGTGGGGTAACTATGGCTACACCTTC.

This clonotype appeared a single time. J is TRBJ2-5 and V is TRBV4-1; 8 bases line up with TRBD1. Germline CDR1 is MGHRA and CDR2 is YSYEKL. The V gene end was trimmed by 5 bases and the J gene end by 4 bases; junction bases not matched to a gene: 9. The CDR3 has 15 residues. CDR3: CASSVQQGVGETQYF. Here the CDR3 DNA reads TGCGCCAGCAGCGTACAACAGGGGGTTGGAGAGACCCAGTACTTC.

This clonotype was seen only a few times. The V call is TRBV20-1, the J call TRBJ2-7; 9 bases fit TRBD2. This CDR3 is built from 14 residues. The germline V gene encodes CDR1 DFQATT and CDR2 SNEGSKA (reference sequence). V shed 1 base, J shed 2 bases, and the junction held 3 bases outside the gene matches. DNA for the CDR3: TGCAGTGCTAGAGGGGCTAGCGGGGCCTACGAGCAGTACTTC. Its protein is CSARGASGAYEQYF.

Here the CDR3 reads CASSLRQGVDSPLHF. DNA of the CDR3: TGTGCCAGCAGCTTACGACAGGGGGTAGATTCACCCCTCCACTTT. The chain recombines TRBV7-2 with TRBJ1-6; 9 bases are a match to TRBD1. This CDR3 is built from 15 residues. The germline V gene has CDR1 SGHTA and CDR2 FQGNSA. The ends lost 2 bases at V and 8 bases at J; junction bases unmatched: 4.

A few counts support this clonotype. The chain couples TRBV12-5 to TRBJ1-6; 7 nucleotides line up with TRBD1. Trimming at V came to 6 bases and at J to 10 bases, leaving 9 bases not matched to a gene. This CDR3 comprises 14 residues. The germline V gene encodes CDR1 LGHNT and CDR2 FRNRAP. The CDR3 DNA reads as TGTGCTAGTGGCACCGACAGGGTTAAGTCACCCCTCCACTTT. Translated: CASGTDRVKSPLHF.

This chain joins TRBV9 and TRBJ2-1; the D is unclear. The V end lost 0 bases, the J end lost 8 bases, and 9 bases lay between the germline ends. The germline V gene encodes CDR1 SGDLS and CDR2 YYNGEE. This CDR3 is built from 13 residues. The CDR3 loop reads CASSVEDPDEQFF. Here the CDR3 DNA reads TGTGCCAGCAGCGTAGAGGACCCGGATGAGCAGTTCTTC.

This clonotype has only a few counts. The V gene is TRBV19, the J gene TRBJ1-2; no clear D. From germline, CDR1 is LNHDA and CDR2 SQIVND (reference sequence). V lost 6 bases and J 2 bases, leaving 7 bases between the germline ends. The CDR3 is 12 amino acids. The CDR3 sequence is CASRTENYGYTF. The CDR3 DNA reads TGTGCCAGTAGAACTGAGAACTATGGCTACACCTTC.

The V gene is TRBV11-3, the J gene TRBJ2-7, with D perhaps matching TRBD2 (6 bases). Trimming pared 0 bases from V and 5 bases from J, leaving 14 bases between. Germline CDR1 SGHNT, CDR2 YENEEA. CDR3 size: 15 residues. CDR3 DNA sequence: TGTGCCAGCAGCTTAGAGGGGAGGACTTGGGACGAGCAGTACTTC. Translating gives CASSLEGRTWDEQYF.

This clonotype has ten or more counts. The chain uses TRBV9 and TRBJ2-1, with D tentatively TRBD2 (6 bases). V was cut by 0 bases and J by 4 bases, with 8 bases left in between. Germline CDR1 is SGDLS and CDR2 is YYNGEE. The CDR3 contains 14 residues. The CDR3 region has the DNA TGTGCCAGCAGCGTAGACGGGACTTACAATGAGCAGTTCTTC. Translated: CASSVDGTYNEQFF.

The V gene is TRBV19, the J gene TRBJ2-3; TRBD1 aligns across 9 bases. V lost 5 bases and J lost 3; bases outside the gene matches: 6. CDR1 LNHDA and CDR2 SQIVND come from the germline V gene (reference sequence). The CDR3 has 15 amino acids. CDR3 in amino acids: CASSEGQGGTDTQYF. The CDR3 DNA is TGTGCCAGTAGTGAGGGACAGGGTGGAACAGATACGCAGTATTTT.

This clonotype was seen once. V usage is TRBV5-1 and J usage is TRBJ2-1; D remains ambiguous. Germline CDR1 reads SGHRS; CDR2 reads YFSETQ. The CDR3 extends over 14 amino acids. V lost 8 bases and J lost 1, with 13 bases in between. The DNA of the CDR3 is TGCGCCAGTTACCCCGGCCTGTCCTACAATGAGCAGTTCTTC. The encoded protein is CASYPGLSYNEQFF. Together with reference TRBV5-1 and TRBJ2-1, the CDR3 gives the full variable domain: KAGVTQTPRYLIKTRGQQVTLSCSPISGHRSVSWYQQTPGQGLQFLFEYFSETQRNKGNFPGRFSGRQFSNSRSEMNVSTLELGDSALYLCASYPGLSYNEQFFGPGTRLTVL.